This T cell receptor (beta chain) was captured in a study of regulatory T cells in long-lasting Graves disease. Findings of the study overall: Under persistent disease, TRBV28, TRBJ1-2 and TRBJ2-5 were used preferentially.

Time point indicated: newly diagnosed GD, antithyroid drugs for less than 3 months. Isolated PBMC RNA provided the starting material for the TCR library. Libraries of TCR beta came from iRepertoire HTBI primers plus Arm-PCR of CDR3 regions. One entry per CDR3 protein, called by TCRdb with MiXCR from the multiplex PCR reads. The sample includes about 430,000 distinct CDR3 sequences, around 16% of them seen just once. This CDR3 is built from 16 residues. CDR1 and CDR2 from the germline V gene are SGHVS and FNYEAQ. The J segment lost 4 bases and the V segment lost 4 bases, leaving 6 bases of the junction unmatched. This clonotype was recorded a few times. Its target is unknown. In addition, the sample was reused for a study of T cells in Graves' hyperthyroidism and ophthalmopathy. That study reports: Uncontrolled infections, other autoimmune diseases, pregnancy or lactation led to exclusion of patients. The study used the HTBI primer set for a first-round RT-PCR of the TCR CDR3.

The chain joins TRBV7-6 to TRBJ2-1; 11 bases line up with TRBD2. This specimen consisted of peripheral blood mononuclear cells (PBMCs), obtained at new diagnosis, from a patient treated with antithyroid drugs. This sequence was found in a woman aged 40 to 50 with Graves disease. The CDR3 nucleotides are TGTGCCAGCAGCTCCAAGACTAGCGGGATTTACAATGAGCAGTTCTTC. Amino acid sequence: CASSSKTSGIYNEQFF.